The text below deals with one TCR beta chain. Its antigen is currently unknown. The germline V gene encodes CDR1 LNHNV and CDR2 YYDKDF (reference sequence). This CDR3 region has 15 residues. V gave up 4 bases and J gave up 4 bases, with 14 bases separating them. PCR used 60 Vbeta primers and 13 Jbeta primers. Libraries were prepared by immunoSEQ multiplex PCR; TCRdb keeps only in-frame clonotypes and omits some of them. The table has some 150,000 clones, about three quarters seen once. The data belong to a study of cytomegalovirus exposure and HLA in healthy donors. Overall study: Some 85 million unique TCRs, all from HLA-typed donors, were included in an early release of the data.

Study observations and caveats: The study flagged some 180 TCR beta chains as cytomegalovirus-associated. When a later analysis compared HLA-associated TCR beta chains with equally common others, the HLA-associated chains turned out to be more clonally expanded and to have lower generation probabilities. Rarity characterized most TCR sequences, yet some public TCRs appeared in many donors.

The sequencing input was PBMCs. The receptor was isolated from a woman between 25 and 40 years old in good health and CMV-seronegative. This chain connects TRBV15 to TRBJ1-5; tentative D call: TRBD1 (5 bases). The CDR3 region has the DNA TGTGCCACCAGCATGGGTAGGGGAGGGAATCAGCCCCAGCATTTT. Translating gives CATSMGRGGNQPQHF. Variable domain in full (rest from reference TRBV15 and TRBJ1-5): DAMVIQNPRYQVTQFGKPVTLSCSQTLNHNVMYWYQQKSSQAPKLLFHYYDKDFNNEADTPDNFQSRRPNTSFCFLDIRSPGLGDTAMYLCATSMGRGGNQPQHFGDGTRLSIL.